This T cell receptor beta chain emerged from a study of early T cells in non-severe SARS-CoV-2 infection. About the study: Sequencing of bulk RNA from unsorted whole blood was done, without chain pairing.

Unique molecular identifiers were added to individual cDNA molecules. TCRdb re-called the 5' RACE reads with MiXCR, one entry per CDR3 protein. The data contain fewer than 55,000 distinct CDR3 sequences, around a tenth of them singletons. The sample holds many counts of this clonotype. The antigen remains unidentified. Study-wide results and caveats: In VDJdb matching, anti-spike CD8 responses were favored while private and CD4 specificities went missing.

This CDR3 region has 17 residues. Germline loops: CDR1 LGHNA, CDR2 YSLEER. The junction had 13 bases not matched to a gene; V was cut back by 3 bases and J by 5 bases. The chain joins TRBV4-3 to TRBJ2-1; 7 nucleotides match TRBD2. Specimen: whole blood. This sequence was found in an adult who was a healthcare worker with PCR-confirmed SARS-CoV-2 infection or an uninfected control (not recorded which). CDR3 DNA: TGCGCCAGCAGCCAGCATGGGCTAGCGGTAAACAACAATGAGCAGTTCTTC. This sequence encodes CASSQHGLAVNNNEQFF.